Listed below are T cell receptor beta chains from one sample, sequenced in a study of cytomegalovirus exposure and HLA in healthy donors. Profiling relied on immunoSEQ multiplex PCR, and the TCRdb table lists in-frame clones only, not all of them. The sample totals 200,000 or so clones; its top ten clones hold less than 0.85%. Sample: PBMCs. These receptors originate from a boy aged 10-17 years in good health and CMV-seronegative. The CDR3 runs from the conserved cysteine through the conserved F or W. The D gene is left open where the match is weak.

TRBV4-3	.	TRBJ2-7	CASSQVIAGLEEQYF	TGCGCCAGCAGCCAAGTGATAGCCGGGTTGGAAGAGCAGTACTTC
TRBV25-1	.	TRBJ2-3	CASADGFSTDTQYF	TGTGCCAGCGCCGACGGGTTTAGCACAGATACGCAGTATTTT
TRBV6-5	.	TRBJ1-6	CASSYAAENNSPLHF	TGTGCCAGCAGTTACGCGGCAGAGAATAATTCACCCCTCCACTTT
TRBV28	.	TRBJ1-2	CASSLFKKGDYTF	TGTGCCAGTTCCTTATTTAAAAAAGGAGACTACACCTTC
TRBV5-1	.	TRBJ2-7	CASSLYQGGAYEQYF	TGCGCCAGCAGCTTGTACCAGGGGGGTGCCTACGAGCAGTACTTC
TRBV5-1	TRBD1	TRBJ2-1	CASSLVAGGNNEQFF	TGCGCCAGCAGCTTGGTGGCAGGGGGCAACAATGAGCAGTTCTTC
TRBV11-2	.	TRBJ2-1	CASSSNTGYNEQFF	TGTGCCAGCAGTTCGAATACAGGGTACAATGAGCAGTTCTTC
TRBV4-2	TRBD1	TRBJ2-7	CASSPGQGAYEQYF	TGTGCCAGCAGCCCGGGACAGGGGGCCTACGAGCAGTACTTC
TRBV7-3	.	TRBJ1-1	CASSLTGGDTEAFF	TGTGCCAGTAGCTTAACCGGTGGAGACACTGAAGCTTTCTTT
TRBV9	.	TRBJ1-4	CASSPLEGSNEKLFF	TGTGCCAGCAGCCCATTGGAGGGGTCTAATGAAAAACTGTTTTTT
TRBV4-3	.	TRBJ1-3	CASSQSHPALETDTIYF	TGCGCCAGCAGCCAATCTCACCCAGCACTCGAGACTGACACCATATATTTT
TRBV6-4	TRBD2	TRBJ2-3	CASSRLAGGPDTQYF	TGTGCCAGCAGCAGACTAGCGGGGGGCCCAGATACGCAGTATTTT
TRBV15	TRBD2	TRBJ2-7	CATGVGGDSLEQYF	TGTGCCACCGGGGTCGGGGGGGATTCGCTCGAGCAGTACTTC
TRBV15	.	TRBJ2-7	CATSRETSSLYEQYF	TGTGCCACCAGCAGAGAAACTAGCTCTCTCTACGAGCAGTACTTC
TRBV30	TRBD1	TRBJ1-5	CAWSAGQINQPQHF	TGTGCCTGGAGCGCGGGACAGATCAATCAGCCCCAGCATTTT
TRBV25-1	.	TRBJ2-7	CASSEFGDITYEQYF	TGTGCCAGCAGTGAATTTGGGGACATTACGTACGAGCAGTACTTC
TRBV7-8	.	TRBJ2-2	CASSLGGNTGELFF	TGTGCCAGCAGCTTAGGAGGGAACACCGGGGAGCTGTTTTTT